A single sample gave rise to the 23 T cell receptor beta chains below, sequenced in a study of blood T cell repertoires in COVID-19. Clones were read by immunoSEQ multiplex PCR, and TCRdb kept only the in-frame ones, dropping some. The sample has around 250,000 clones, 80% to 90% seen once. The source material was peripheral blood. The receptor set was obtained from a man older than 75 with acute or convalescent COVID-19.

The chain links TRBV5-1 to TRBJ2-3; 8 bases align to TRBD2. This CDR3 region has 14 residues. From germline, CDR1 is SGHRS and CDR2 YFSETQ. The V segment lost 6 bases and the J segment 0 bases; nucleotides outside the gene matches: 3. Here the CDR3 reads CASNREGSTDTQYF. The CDR3 bases are TGCGCCAGCAACCGGGAGGGCAGCACAGATACGCAGTATTTT.

The rearrangement uses TRBV28 and TRBJ2-5; 8 bases are a match to TRBD1. The CDR3 is 15 residues long. Trimming removed 2 bases from V and 1 base from J; junction bases left unmatched: 3. The V gene's germline CDR1 is MDHEN and CDR2 SYDVKM. In DNA, the CDR3 is TGTGCCAGCAGTTTAGGGGGACAGGTCCAAGAGACCCAGTACTTC. Its protein is CASSLGGQVQETQYF.

About this clone itself: This specimen includes other DNA sequences encoding the same CDR3. The V and J genes are TRBV6-5 and TRBJ2-1; D ambiguous. CDR3 length equals 11 residues. Germline V CDR1 and CDR2: MNHEY, SVGAGI. The germline V and J ends were trimmed by 8 bases and 0 bases, with 2 bases remaining between them. CDR3 protein: CASRSYNEQFF. CDR3 bases: TGTGCCAGCCGCTCCTACAATGAGCAGTTCTTC.

The V and J genes are TRBV7-8 and TRBJ2-1; possibly TRBD2 for D (6 bases). The V end was cut by 5 bases, the J end by 9 bases, with 14 bases between. Germline V gene lookup returns CDR1 SGHVS and CDR2 FQNEAQ. The length of the CDR3 is 13 residues. CDR3 sequence: CASSQVGGGEQFF. The CDR3 DNA reads as TGTGCCAGCAGCCAGGTGGGAGGCGGTGAGCAGTTCTTC.

The rearrangement links TRBV4-1 to TRBJ1-1; D is ambiguous. This CDR3 region has 14 residues. Trimming removed 4 bases at V and 1 base at J, with 10 bases between. The germline V gene has CDR1 MGHRA and CDR2 YSYEKL. This CDR3 reads CASSRGLTNTEAFF. The CDR3 DNA reads TGCGCCAGCAGCCGTGGGCTTACGAACACTGAAGCTTTCTTT.

The rearrangement joins TRBV28 to TRBJ2-5, with 7 nucleotides matching TRBD2. Trimming removed 3 bases from V and 1 base from J; junction bases left unmatched: 8. The CDR3 extends over 16 amino acids. Germline V gene data show CDR1 as MDHEN and CDR2 as SYDVKM. This CDR3 is CASSLRRLAVQETQYF. The DNA for the CDR3 is TGTGCCAGCAGTTTGAGGAGGCTAGCGGTCCAAGAGACCCAGTACTTC.

This clone has just a few counts. The rearrangement links TRBV4-2 to TRBJ2-7, with 9 bases that match TRBD1. This CDR3 is 15 amino acids long. The trim removed 5 bases at V and 0 bases at J, leaving 5 bases unmatched. Germline CDR1 and CDR2: LGHNA and YNFKEQ. The CDR3, as DNA: TGTGCCAGCAGCGTGATGGACAGGGGCTCCTACGAGCAGTACTTC. Its translation is CASSVMDRGSYEQYF.

The rearrangement uses TRBV11-3 and TRBJ2-3, with D tentatively TRBD1 (6 bases). The V gene's germline CDR1 is SGHNT and CDR2 YENEEA. The CDR3 runs 15 residues. V was clipped by 4 bases and J by 2 bases, with 13 bases between them. CDR3 region: CASSSTGSPTDTQYF. CDR3 nucleotides: TGTGCCAGCAGCTCGACAGGTTCCCCCACAGATACGCAGTATTTT. The whole variable domain, filled in from reference TRBV11-3 and TRBJ2-3, reads EAGVVQSPRYKIIEKKQPVAFWCNPISGHNTLYWYLQNLGQGPELLIRYENEEAVDDSQLPKDRFSAERLKGVDSTLKIQPAELGDSAVYLCASSSTGSPTDTQYFGPGTRLTVL.

The rearrangement links TRBV27 to TRBJ1-1, with D unresolved. CDR3 length equals 14 residues. The germline V gene encodes CDR1 MNHEY and CDR2 SMNVEV (reference sequence). With 6 bases removed from V and 0 bases from J, the gap between germline ends came to 11 bases. The CDR3 protein is CASSLEPMNTEAFF. CDR3 in DNA: TGTGCCAGCAGCCTAGAACCTATGAACACTGAAGCTTTCTTT.

This chain connects TRBV5-1 to TRBJ1-6, with 7 bases that match TRBD1. The V and J ends lost 3 bases and 8 bases, in that order; junction bases with no gene match: 5. The CDR3 contains 14 residues. Germline CDR1 reads SGHRS; CDR2 reads YFSETQ. The CDR3 DNA reads TGCGCCAGCAGCTACGGAGACAGGGATTCACCCCTCCACTTT. Protein product: CASSYGDRDSPLHF.

V is TRBV9 and J is TRBJ2-7, with 10 bases lining up with TRBD1. Germline lookup yields CDR1 SGDLS and CDR2 YYNGEE. The CDR3 length is 14 residues. The junction had 7 bases not matched to a gene; V was cut back by 3 bases and J by 7 bases. CDR3 DNA: TGTGCCAGCAGCGCCGGACAGGGGGTAGTGGAGCAGTACTTC. Its protein is CASSAGQGVVEQYF. Based on the CDR3 plus reference TRBV9 and TRBJ2-7, the full variable domain is DSGVTQTPKHLITATGQRVTLRCSPRSGDLSVYWYQQSLDQGLQFLIQYYNGEERAKGNILERFSAQQFPDLHSELNLSSLELGDSALYFCASSAGQGVVEQYFGPGTRLTVT.

The genes are TRBV30 and TRBJ2-6; D might be TRBD2 (5 bases). The V gene lost 4 bases and the J gene lost 1 base, with 5 bases spanning the gap. Per the germline V gene, CDR1 is GTSNPN and CDR2 is SVGIG (reference sequence). The CDR3 extends over 13 amino acids. The CDR3: CAWKRSGANVLTF. CDR3 in DNA: TGTGCCTGGAAGCGGTCTGGGGCCAACGTCCTGACTTTC.

This clone was detected only once. The chain recombines TRBV5-1 with TRBJ1-1; weak D call: TRBD1 (5 bases). The CDR3 contains 15 residues. V shed 7 bases and J shed 1 base, with 17 bases lying between them. Germline assignment: CDR1 SGHRS and CDR2 YFSETQ. CDR3 sequence: CASDLGGAGNTEAFF. The CDR3 DNA sequence: TGCGCCAGCGATCTTGGAGGGGCAGGGAACACTGAAGCTTTCTTT.

V gene TRBV30 combines with J gene TRBJ2-1, with TRBD1 matching 8 bases. J gave up 10 bases and V 0 bases, and 17 bases lay outside the gene matches. CDR1 is GTSNPN and CDR2 is SVGIG in the germline V gene (reference sequence). CDR3 size: 17 residues. The DNA of the CDR3 is TGTGCCTGGAGTGTAGGTCTTCGCGGACAGGGTTTGGAGGAGCAGTTCTTC. The encoded protein is CAWSVGLRGQGLEEQFF.

This sequence joins TRBV27 and TRBJ2-7, with TRBD1 as a possible D gene (6 bases). The V end was cut by 6 bases, the J end by 4 bases, with 13 bases between. Per germline, CDR1 MNHEY and CDR2 SMNVEV (reference sequence). The CDR3 is 13 amino acids. The CDR3 loop reads CASRKPTGYEQYF. CDR3 nucleotides: TGTGCCAGCAGGAAACCTACAGGGTACGAGCAGTACTTC.

This sequence joins TRBV6-1 and TRBJ2-7, with 9 bases matching TRBD2. V shed 1 base, J shed 2 bases, and the junction held 6 bases outside the gene matches. Per germline, CDR1 MNHNS and CDR2 SASEGT. The CDR3 loop spans 16 amino acids. CDR3 DNA: TGTGCCAGCAGTGAAGGACTAGCGGTACCAACCTACGAGCAGTACTTC. Its translation: CASSEGLAVPTYEQYF.

The chain carries TRBV25-1 and TRBJ1-1; tentatively, D is TRBD1 (5 bases). The CDR3 is 13 residues long. V was clipped by 3 bases and J by 6 bases, with 11 bases between them. Germline V gives CDR1 MGHDK, CDR2 SYGVNS. DNA of the CDR3: TGTGCCAGCAGTGACTTCACAGGAGCTGAAGCTTTCTTT. It translates to CASSDFTGAEAFF.

The gene calls are TRBV2 and TRBJ1-2, with TRBD1 identical over 7 bases. The germline V gene encodes CDR1 SNHLY and CDR2 FYNNEI. Trimming took 6 bases from V and 6 from J; bases not matched to a gene: 7. The CDR3 is 13 residues long. CDR3 nucleotides: TGTGCCAGCAGGAGGGGGCAGACTAATGGCTACACCTTC. Amino acids: CASRRGQTNGYTF.

In DNA form, the CDR3 reads TGTGCCAGCAGCTCGGGGGGAAAGAGTCGAGAGCAGTACTTC. Translating gives CASSSGGKSREQYF. The J gene is TRBJ2-7, the V gene TRBV28; 7 bases are a match to TRBD2. Germline loops: CDR1 MDHEN, CDR2 SYDVKM. This CDR3 region has 14 residues. V trimming: 6 bases; J trimming: 7 bases; junction bases outside the gene matches: 12. The full variable domain, in which reference TRBV28 and TRBJ2-7 provide the parts outside the CDR3, is DVKVTQSSRYLVKRTGEKVFLECVQDMDHENMFWYRQDPGLGLRLIYFSYDVKMKEKGDIPEGYSVSREKKERFSLILESASTNQTSMYLCASSSGGKSREQYFGPGTRLTVT.

This clone appeared a single time. J is TRBJ2-1 and V is TRBV3-1 (or the pseudogene TRBV3-2); 9 bases match TRBD1. Trimming cost V 4 bases and J 12 bases; bases outside gene matches: 4. Per the germline V gene, CDR1 is LGHDT and CDR2 is YNNKEL (reference sequence). This CDR3 is built from 12 residues. The CDR3 nucleotides are TGTGCCAGCAGCCTCCCGACAGGGGGGCAGTTCTTC. Amino acid sequence: CASSLPTGGQFF.

This clone was seen only a few times. The V and J genes are TRBV6-2 or TRBV6-3 and TRBJ1-3, with 7 positions matching TRBD1. This CDR3 spans 15 amino acids. Germline V gives CDR1 MNHEY, CDR2 SVGEGT. The J segment lost 2 bases and the V segment lost 6 bases, leaving 7 bases of the junction unmatched. CDR3 protein: CASRPPGTAGNTIYF. The CDR3 bases are TGTGCCAGCAGACCTCCCGGGACAGCTGGAAACACCATATATTTT.

The chain uses TRBV2 and TRBJ1-6, with a weak D call TRBD1 (6 bases). The CDR3 totals 15 residues. Trimming stripped 7 bases from V and 2 bases from J, with 12 bases between. CDR1 SNHLY and CDR2 FYNNEI come from the germline V gene. The CDR3 loop is CASNTGTPYNSPLHF. In DNA, the CDR3 is TGTGCCAGCAATACAGGGACCCCCTATAATTCACCCCTCCACTTT.

This chain joins TRBV5-1 and TRBJ2-4; D is perhaps TRBD1 (5 bases). This CDR3 spans 14 amino acids. Trimming cost V 0 bases and J 1 base, with 5 bases left between them. Germline-derived CDR1 and CDR2 are SGHRS and YFSETQ. The CDR3 region has the DNA TGCGCCAGCAGCTTGGAGGGGGCCAAAAACATTCAGTACTTC. It yields the protein CASSLEGAKNIQYF.